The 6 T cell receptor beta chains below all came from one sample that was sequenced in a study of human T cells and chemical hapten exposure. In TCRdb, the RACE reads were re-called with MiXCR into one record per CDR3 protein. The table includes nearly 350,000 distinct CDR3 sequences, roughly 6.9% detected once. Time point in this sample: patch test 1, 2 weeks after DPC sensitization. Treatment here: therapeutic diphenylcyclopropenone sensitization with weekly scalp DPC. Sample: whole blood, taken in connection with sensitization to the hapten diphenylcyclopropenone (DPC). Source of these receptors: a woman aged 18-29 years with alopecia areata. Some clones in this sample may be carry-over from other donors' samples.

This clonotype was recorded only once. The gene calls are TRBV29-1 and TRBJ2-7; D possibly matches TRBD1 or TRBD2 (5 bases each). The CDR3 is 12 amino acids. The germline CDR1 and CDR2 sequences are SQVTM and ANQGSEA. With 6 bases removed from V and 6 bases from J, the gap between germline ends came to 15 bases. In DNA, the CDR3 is TGCAGCGTCGGGACCCGAGAAGGCGAGCAGTACTTC. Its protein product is CSVGTREGEQYF.

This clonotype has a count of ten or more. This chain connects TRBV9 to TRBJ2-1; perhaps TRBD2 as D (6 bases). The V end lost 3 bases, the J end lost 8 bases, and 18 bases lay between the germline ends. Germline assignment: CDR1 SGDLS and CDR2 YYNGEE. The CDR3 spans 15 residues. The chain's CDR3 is CASSASEGRRDEQFF. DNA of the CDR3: TGTGCCAGCAGCGCATCCGAGGGGCGGAGGGATGAGCAGTTCTTC.

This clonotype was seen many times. DNA of the CDR3: TGTGCCAGCAGCTCAGGGTATGAAGCTTTCTTT. It translates to CASSSGYEAFF. The chain joins TRBV7-8 to TRBJ1-1, with D perhaps TRBD1 (5 bases). The CDR3 has 11 amino acids. Germline loops: CDR1 SGHVS, CDR2 FQNEAQ. Trimming removed 4 bases from V and 7 bases from J, with 7 bases in between.

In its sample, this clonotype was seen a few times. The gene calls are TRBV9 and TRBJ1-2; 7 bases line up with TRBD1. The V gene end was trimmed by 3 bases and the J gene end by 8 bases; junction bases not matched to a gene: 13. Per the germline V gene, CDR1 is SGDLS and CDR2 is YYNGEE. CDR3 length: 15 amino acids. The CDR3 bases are TGTGCCAGCAGCGCCCAAGTAAGACAGGGACAAGGCTACACCTTC. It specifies CASSAQVRQGQGYTF. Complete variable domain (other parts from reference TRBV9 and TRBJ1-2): DSGVTQTPKHLITATGQRVTLRCSPRSGDLSVYWYQQSLDQGLQFLIQYYNGEERAKGNILERFSAQQFPDLHSELNLSSLELGDSALYFCASSAQVRQGQGYTFGSGTRLTVV.

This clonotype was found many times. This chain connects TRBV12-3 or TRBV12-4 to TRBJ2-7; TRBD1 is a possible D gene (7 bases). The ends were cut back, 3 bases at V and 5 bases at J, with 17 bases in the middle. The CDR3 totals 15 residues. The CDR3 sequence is CASSLGGTALNEQYF. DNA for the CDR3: TGTGCCAGCAGTTTGGGCGGGACAGCCTTGAACGAGCAGTACTTC.

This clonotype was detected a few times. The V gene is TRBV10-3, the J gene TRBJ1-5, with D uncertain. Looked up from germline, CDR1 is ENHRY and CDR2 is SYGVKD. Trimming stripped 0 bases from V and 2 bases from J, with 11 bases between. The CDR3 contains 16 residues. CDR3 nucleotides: TGTGCCATCAGTGAGTCGGAATGGCCTCGCAATCAGCCCCAGCATTTT. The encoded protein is CAISESEWPRNQPQHF.